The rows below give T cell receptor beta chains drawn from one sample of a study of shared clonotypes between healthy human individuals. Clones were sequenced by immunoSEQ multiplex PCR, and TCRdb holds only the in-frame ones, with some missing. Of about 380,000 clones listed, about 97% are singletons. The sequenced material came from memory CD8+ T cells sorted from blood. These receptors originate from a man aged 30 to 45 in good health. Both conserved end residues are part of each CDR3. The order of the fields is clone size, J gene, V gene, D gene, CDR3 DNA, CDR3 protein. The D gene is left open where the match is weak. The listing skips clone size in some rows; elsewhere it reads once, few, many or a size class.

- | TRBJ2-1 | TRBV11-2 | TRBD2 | TGTGCCAGCAGCTTTTCCGTAGCGGGAGCGGGTGAGCAGTTCTTC | CASSFSVAGAGEQFF
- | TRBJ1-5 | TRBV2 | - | TGTGCCAGCAGAACAGGGAACAATCAGCCCCAGCATTTT | CASRTGNNQPQHF
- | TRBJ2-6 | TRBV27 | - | TGTGCCAGCAATCGCTACTCTGGGGCCAACGTCCTGACTTTC | CASNRYSGANVLTF
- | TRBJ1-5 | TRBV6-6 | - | TGTGCCAGCAACCAGGGGATCAATCAGCCCCAGCATTTT | CASNQGINQPQHF
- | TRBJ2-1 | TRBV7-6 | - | TGTGCCAGCAGCTTAGGGGTCAGGGGCACGTACAATGAGCAGTTCTTC | CASSLGVRGTYNEQFF
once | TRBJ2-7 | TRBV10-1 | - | TGCGCCAGTAAGACCCCCAGGGCGGGCCAACCCTACGAGCAGTACTTC | CASKTPRAGQPYEQYF
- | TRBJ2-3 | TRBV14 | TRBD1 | TGTGCCAGCTCGGACAGGGCGGGCACAGATACGCAGTATTTT | CASSDRAGTDTQYF
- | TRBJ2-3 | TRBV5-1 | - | TGCGCCAGCAGCTTGAAGGCGGAACGCACAGATACGCAGTATTTT | CASSLKAERTDTQYF
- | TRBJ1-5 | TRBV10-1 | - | TGCGCCAGCAGGGACCAGGGTTGGAGCTCTCAGCCCCAGCATTTT | CASRDQGWSSQPQHF
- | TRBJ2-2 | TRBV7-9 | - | TGTGCCAGCAGCTTCACCCCATCCGCCGGGGAGCTGTTTTTT | CASSFTPSAGELFF
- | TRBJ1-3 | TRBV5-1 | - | TGCGCCAGCAGCTTTGTCGGGCAGGACTCTGGAAACACCATATATTTT | CASSFVGQDSGNTIYF